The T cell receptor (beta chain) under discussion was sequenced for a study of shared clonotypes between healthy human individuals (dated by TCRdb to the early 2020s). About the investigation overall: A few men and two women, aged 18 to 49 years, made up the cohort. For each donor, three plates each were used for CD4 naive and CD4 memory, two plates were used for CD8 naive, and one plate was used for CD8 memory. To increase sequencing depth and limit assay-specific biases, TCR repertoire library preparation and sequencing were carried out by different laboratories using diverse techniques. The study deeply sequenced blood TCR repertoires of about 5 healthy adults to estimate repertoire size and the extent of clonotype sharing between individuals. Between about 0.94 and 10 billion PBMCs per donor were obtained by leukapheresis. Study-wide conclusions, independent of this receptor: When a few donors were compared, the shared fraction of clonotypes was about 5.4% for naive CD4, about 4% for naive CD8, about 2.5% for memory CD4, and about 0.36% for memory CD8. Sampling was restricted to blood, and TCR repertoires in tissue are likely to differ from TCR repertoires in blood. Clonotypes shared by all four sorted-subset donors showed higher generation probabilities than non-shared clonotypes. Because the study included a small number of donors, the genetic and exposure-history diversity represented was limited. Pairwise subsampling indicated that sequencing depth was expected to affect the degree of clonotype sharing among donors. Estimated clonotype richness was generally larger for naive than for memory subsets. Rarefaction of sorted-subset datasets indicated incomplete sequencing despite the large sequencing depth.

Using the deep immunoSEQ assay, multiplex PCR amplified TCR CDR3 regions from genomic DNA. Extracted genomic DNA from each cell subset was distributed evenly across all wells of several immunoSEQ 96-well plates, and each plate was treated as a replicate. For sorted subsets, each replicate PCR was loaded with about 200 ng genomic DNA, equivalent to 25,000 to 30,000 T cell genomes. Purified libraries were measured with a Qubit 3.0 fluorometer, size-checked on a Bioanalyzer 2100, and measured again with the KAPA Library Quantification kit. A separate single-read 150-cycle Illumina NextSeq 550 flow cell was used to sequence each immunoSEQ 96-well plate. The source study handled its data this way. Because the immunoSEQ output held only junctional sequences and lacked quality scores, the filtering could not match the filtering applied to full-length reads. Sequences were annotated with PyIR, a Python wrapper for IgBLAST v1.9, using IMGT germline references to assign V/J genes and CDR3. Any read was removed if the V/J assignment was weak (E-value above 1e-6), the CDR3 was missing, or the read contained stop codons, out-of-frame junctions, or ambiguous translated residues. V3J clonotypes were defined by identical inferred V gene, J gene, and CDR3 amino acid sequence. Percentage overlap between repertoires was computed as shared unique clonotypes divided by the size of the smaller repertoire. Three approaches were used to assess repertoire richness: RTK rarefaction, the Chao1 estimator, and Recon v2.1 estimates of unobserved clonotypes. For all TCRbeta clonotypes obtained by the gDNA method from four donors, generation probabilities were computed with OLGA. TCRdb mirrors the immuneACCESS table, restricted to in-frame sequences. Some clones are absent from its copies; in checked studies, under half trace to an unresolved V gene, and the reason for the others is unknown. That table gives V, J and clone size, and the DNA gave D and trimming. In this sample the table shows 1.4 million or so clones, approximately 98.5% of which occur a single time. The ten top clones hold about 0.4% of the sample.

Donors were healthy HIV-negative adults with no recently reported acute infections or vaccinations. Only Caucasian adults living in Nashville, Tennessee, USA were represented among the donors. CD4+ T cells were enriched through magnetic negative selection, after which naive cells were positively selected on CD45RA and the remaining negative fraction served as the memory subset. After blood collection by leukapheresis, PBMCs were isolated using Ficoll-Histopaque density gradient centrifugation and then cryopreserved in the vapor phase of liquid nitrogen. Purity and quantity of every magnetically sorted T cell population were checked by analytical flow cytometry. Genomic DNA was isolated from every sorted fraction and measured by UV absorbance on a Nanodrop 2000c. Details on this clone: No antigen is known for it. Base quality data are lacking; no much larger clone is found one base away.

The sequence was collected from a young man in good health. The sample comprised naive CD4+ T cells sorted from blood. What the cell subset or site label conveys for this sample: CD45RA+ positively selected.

CDR3 region: CAIKSGGDQPQHF. The sequenced DNA: TGTGCCATCAAAAGCGGGGGCGATCAGCCCCAGCATTTT. The chain was built from TRBV10-3 and TRBJ1-5; D gene: possibly TRBD1, on 6 matching bases. The CDR3 spans 13 residues, from the cysteine through the phenylalanine. Here the CDR3 DNA is all that survives: 39 bases in frame from base 1. At the junction V is shortened by 7 bases and J by 5 bases, with 12 bases in between. Reading the germline V gene gives CDR1 ENHRY and CDR2 SYGVKD.